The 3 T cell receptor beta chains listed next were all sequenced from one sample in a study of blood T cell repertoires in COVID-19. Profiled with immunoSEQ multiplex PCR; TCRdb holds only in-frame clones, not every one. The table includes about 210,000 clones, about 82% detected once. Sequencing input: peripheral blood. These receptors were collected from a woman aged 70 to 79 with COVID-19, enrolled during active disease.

The CDR3 here is CASSRGQAKSSGANVLTF. In DNA form, the CDR3 reads TGTGCCAGCAGCCGTGGACAGGCTAAAAGCTCTGGGGCCAACGTCCTGACTTTC. The chain links TRBV7-9 to TRBJ2-6; 7 bases are shared with TRBD1. Germline-derived CDR1 and CDR2 are SEHNR and FQNEAQ (reference sequence). The CDR3 contains 18 residues. V lost 5 bases, J lost 0 bases, and 10 bases stayed unmatched.

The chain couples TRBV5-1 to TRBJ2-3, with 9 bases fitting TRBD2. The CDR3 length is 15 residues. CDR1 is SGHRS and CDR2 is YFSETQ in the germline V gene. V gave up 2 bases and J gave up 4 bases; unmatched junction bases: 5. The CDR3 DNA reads TGCGCCAGCAGCTTTGGCGGGGGGGCGTCAGATACGCAGTATTTT. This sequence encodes CASSFGGGASDTQYF.

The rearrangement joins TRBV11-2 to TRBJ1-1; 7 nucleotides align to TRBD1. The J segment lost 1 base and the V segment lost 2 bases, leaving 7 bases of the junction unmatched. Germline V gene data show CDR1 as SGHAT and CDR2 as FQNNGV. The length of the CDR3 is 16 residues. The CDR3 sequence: CASSLKGGSGNTEAFF. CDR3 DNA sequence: TGTGCCAGCAGCTTAAAAGGGGGCAGTGGGAACACTGAAGCTTTCTTT.